A single sample gave rise to the 24 T cell receptor beta chains below, sequenced in a study of vaccination and CD4 T cells after COVID-19. The Oncomine TCR Beta short-read assay was applied to DNA of cultured CD4+ T cells. Someone extracted genomic DNA from cultured CD4+ T cells. TCRdb recomputed calls from the PCR reads with MiXCR, one row per CDR3 protein. In the table there are 8,000 to 10,000 distinct CDR3 sequences, roughly 34% of which are singletons. Specified treatment: roughly 11-day PBMC culture with coronavirus spike peptide pools or control peptides (ViraFEST assay). Collection of the unexposed donor's CD4+ T cells took place before the COVID-19 pandemic (2011-2018). Their target antigens are unknown. Sequencing was performed on CD4+ T cells from blood, cultured in vitro. The source is a human donor in good health.

The chain is built from TRBV5-1 and TRBJ2-5; 7 bases match TRBD1. Unmatched junction bases numbered 2, after V lost 4 bases and J lost 2 bases. The germline V gene encodes CDR1 SGHRS and CDR2 YFSETQ. This CDR3 spans 13 amino acids. The CDR3 reads CASSGTAQETQYF. CDR3 DNA sequence: TGCGCCAGCAGCGGGACAGCTCAAGAGACCCAGTACTTC.

The CDR3 nucleotides read TGTGCCAGCTCCCCGGAGGCGGGCAGGGGAGTAGAGACCCAGTACTTC. The encoded protein is CASSPEAGRGVETQYF. The V call is TRBV18, the J call TRBJ2-5; D might be TRBD1 (6 bases). There are 16 residues in the CDR3. Trimming took off 6 bases at V and 4 bases at J, with 21 bases between the two ends. Germline loops: CDR1 KGHSH, CDR2 LQKENI.

This clonotype was counted between two and nine times. The chain combines TRBV29-1 with TRBJ2-5; TRBD2 agrees at 10 bases. The CDR3 has 14 amino acids. With 4 bases clipped from V and 0 bases from J, the junction kept 2 bases outside the gene matches. The germline V gene encodes CDR1 SQVTM and CDR2 ANQGSEA. CDR3 region: CSVVLAGHQETQYF. CDR3 nucleotide sequence: TGCAGCGTTGTACTAGCGGGGCACCAAGAGACCCAGTACTTC.

This clonotype was counted only a few times. This chain joins TRBV2 and TRBJ2-5; D is unclear. The CDR3 spans 12 residues. Trimming took 5 bases from V and 5 from J, leaving 9 bases between them. Germline assignment: CDR1 SNHLY and CDR2 FYNNEI. CDR3 DNA: TGTGCCAGCAGTTATCAGGTGGAGACCCAGTACTTC. It translates to CASSYQVETQYF.

This clonotype has a handful of counts. The V and J genes are TRBV7-9 and TRBJ2-7; D uncertain. The CDR3 sequence is 12 residues long. Trimming shortened V by 5 bases and J by 0 bases, and 5 bases separated the two germline ends. CDR1 SEHNR and CDR2 FQNEAQ come from the germline V gene (reference sequence). The DNA of the CDR3 is TGTGCCAGCAGCACGAGCTCCTACGAGCAGTACTTC. Protein: CASSTSSYEQYF.

The chain has TRBV7-6 and TRBJ1-1, with D possibly TRBD1 on 6 matching bases. V was trimmed by 0 bases and J by 3 bases, leaving 11 bases between them. The CDR3 sequence is 15 residues long. Germline values: CDR1 SGHVS, CDR2 FNYEAQ. The chain's CDR3 is CASSLAGGWDTEAFF. CDR3 sequence (DNA): TGTGCCAGCAGCTTAGCCGGGGGCTGGGACACTGAAGCTTTCTTT.

In this sample, this clonotype turned up a few times. This chain joins TRBV6-2 or TRBV6-3 and TRBJ1-2; 7 bases line up with TRBD1. CDR3 length equals 15 residues. With 2 bases clipped from V and 7 bases from J, the junction kept 10 bases outside the gene matches. Germline CDR1 and CDR2: MNHEY and SVGEGT. The chain's CDR3 is CASSYLATGRSGYTF. Here the CDR3 DNA reads TGTGCCAGCAGTTACCTGGCGACAGGGCGTAGTGGCTACACCTTC.

The CDR3 protein is CASSPTRFYEQYF. CDR3 bases: TGTGCCAGCAGCCCGACTAGATTCTACGAGCAGTACTTC. V is TRBV7-9 and J is TRBJ2-7; the D gene is possibly TRBD2 (6 bases). With 5 bases removed from V and 3 bases from J, the gap between germline ends came to 11 bases. Germline assignment: CDR1 SEHNR and CDR2 FQNEAQ (reference sequence). This CDR3 has 13 amino acids.

By share, this clonotype ranks as medium-sized. The rearrangement links TRBV20-1 to TRBJ2-3, with TRBD2 as a possible D gene (6 bases). CDR3 length: 15 residues. With 1 base removed from V and 0 bases from J, the gap between germline ends came to 11 bases. CDR1 is DFQATT and CDR2 is SNEGSKA in the germline V gene (reference sequence). The CDR3: CSARVEGLSTDTQYF. The CDR3 DNA sequence: TGCAGTGCTAGAGTGGAGGGTTTGAGCACAGATACGCAGTATTTT.

The chain is built from TRBV12-3 or TRBV12-4 and TRBJ2-7; 10 positions agree with TRBD1. Trimming took 3 bases from V and 3 from J; bases not matched to a gene: 5. The CDR3 runs 15 residues. Written as DNA, the CDR3 is TGTGCCAGCAGTTTGGGACAGGGGCGAGACTACGAGCAGTACTTC. It is translated as CASSLGQGRDYEQYF.

The table lists this clonotype with a few counts. The V call is TRBV7-2, the J call TRBJ2-7; 9 nucleotides match TRBD1. Trimming took 1 base from V and 5 from J; bases not matched to a gene: 9. The CDR3 sequence is 16 residues long. CDR1 and CDR2 (germline): SGHTA, FQGNSA. Here the CDR3 reads CASSLGHGTGRDEQYF. DNA of the CDR3: TGTGCCAGCAGCTTAGGGCATGGGACAGGGCGGGACGAGCAGTACTTC.

This clonotype was observed a handful of times. J is TRBJ2-4 and V is TRBV29-1; D not certain. Trimming removed 5 bases from V and 8 bases from J, with 7 bases in between. The CDR3 has 10 residues. The V gene's germline CDR1 is SQVTM and CDR2 ANQGSEA. DNA for the CDR3: TGCAGCGTTCACGGAGACATTCAGTACTTC. This sequence encodes CSVHGDIQYF.

By sample share, this clonotype is medium-sized. This chain connects TRBV18 to TRBJ2-3; 8 bases agree with TRBD1. The germline V gene encodes CDR1 KGHSH and CDR2 LQKENI. V trimming: 3 bases; J trimming: 4 bases; junction bases outside the gene matches: 3. The CDR3 is 14 residues long. Here the CDR3 reads CASSPVQGADTQYF. CDR3 DNA sequence: TGTGCCAGCTCACCGGTACAGGGGGCAGATACGCAGTATTTT.

This clonotype appeared a few times. This sequence joins TRBV5-1 and TRBJ1-2; D unclear. Germline V gene data show CDR1 as SGHRS and CDR2 as YFSETQ. This CDR3 comprises 14 residues. Trimming cost V 0 bases and J 2 bases, with 8 bases left between them. For the CDR3, the DNA is TGCGCCAGCAGCTTGGCCATCGGGAACTATGGCTACACCTTC. It is translated as CASSLAIGNYGYTF.

The chain joins TRBV18 to TRBJ1-6, with D perhaps TRBD1 (5 bases). This CDR3 has 13 residues. Germline CDR1 KGHSH, CDR2 LQKENI. The ends were cut back, 4 bases at V and 6 bases at J, with 7 bases in the middle. As DNA, the CDR3 is TGTGCCAGCTCACGGGACCGTAATTCACCCCTCCACTTT. Its protein is CASSRDRNSPLHF.

In DNA, the CDR3 is TGTGCCAGCAGCTTGGGACAGTACTATGGCTACACCTTC. The encoded protein is CASSLGQYYGYTF. The rearrangement joins TRBV7-8 to TRBJ1-2; 7 nucleotides match TRBD1. The J segment lost 3 bases and the V segment lost 3 bases, leaving 1 base of the junction unmatched. CDR3 length: 13 residues. Per germline, CDR1 SGHVS and CDR2 FQNEAQ.

By share, this clonotype ranks as medium-sized (0.01 to 0.1%). The chain carries TRBV7-9 and TRBJ1-6; no firm D call. With 1 base removed from V and 4 bases from J, the gap between germline ends came to 5 bases. The CDR3 is made up of 14 amino acids. CDR1 and CDR2 (germline): SEHNR, FQNEAQ (reference sequence). CDR3 loop: CASSLEQYNSPLHF. CDR3 DNA sequence: TGTGCCAGCAGCTTAGAACAGTATAATTCACCCCTCCACTTT.

This clonotype occurred a few times. DNA of the CDR3: TGTGCCAGCAGCTCACACCTACAGGTTCGATGGACCGGGGAGCTGTTTTTT. Protein product: CASSSHLQVRWTGELFF. The chain employs TRBV7-9 and TRBJ2-2; tentative D call: TRBD1 (5 bases). The germline CDR1 and CDR2 sequences are SEHNR and FQNEAQ (reference sequence). This CDR3 region has 17 residues. Trimming stripped 4 bases from V and 5 bases from J, with 20 bases between.

V and J are TRBV21-1 and TRBJ1-1; the D call of TRBD1 is as the table states it, not checked on the DNA. TRBV21-1 is a pseudogene segment. This CDR3 spans 16 amino acids. In nucleotides, the CDR3 is TGTGCCAGCAGACTTGACAGGGGGCGAGAGAACACTGAAGCTTTCTTT. Protein sequence: CASRLDRGRENTEAFF.

The CDR3 sequence: CASTRRTSREQYF. The CDR3 DNA reads as TGTGCCAGCACCAGACGAACTTCCCGCGAGCAGTACTTC. The V call is TRBV7-8, the J call TRBJ2-7, with D unresolved. Germline values: CDR1 SGHVS, CDR2 FQNEAQ. The CDR3 totals 13 residues. Trimming pared 7 bases from V and 6 bases from J, leaving 16 bases between.

The chain joins TRBV20-1 to TRBJ2-3; 8 bases are a match to TRBD2. V lost 5 bases and J lost 3; bases outside the gene matches: 7. CDR3 size: 14 residues. Germline values: CDR1 DFQATT, CDR2 SNEGSKA (reference sequence). CDR3 region: CSARPAGVTDTQYF. DNA of the CDR3: TGCAGTGCTCGCCCAGCGGGAGTGACAGATACGCAGTATTTT.

The chain employs TRBV11-2 and TRBJ2-1; the D gene is possibly TRBD2 (6 bases). The CDR3 length is 15 residues. Germline loops: CDR1 SGHAT, CDR2 FQNNGV. Trimming left V 0 bases short and J 5 bases short, with 11 bases between. CDR3 in DNA: TGTGCCAGCAGCTTAGAGTCGGGGGTCAACAATGAGCAGTTCTTC. It translates to CASSLESGVNNEQFF.

The J gene is TRBJ1-5, the V gene TRBV27, with D possibly being TRBD1 (5 bases). The CDR3 runs 14 residues. V lost 5 bases to trimming and J lost 3 bases, with 11 bases between them. Germline loops: CDR1 MNHEY, CDR2 SMNVEV (reference sequence). The CDR3 DNA reads TGTGCCAGCAGTCCGGGGGGGGACAATCAGCCCCAGCATTTT. It specifies CASSPGGDNQPQHF.

This clonotype was counted only a few times. The gene calls are TRBV14 and TRBJ2-1; 8 nucleotides line up with TRBD1. The CDR3 has 16 residues. The germline V gene has CDR1 SGHDN and CDR2 FVKESK. J was trimmed by 9 bases and V by 2 bases; bases with no gene match: 12. The CDR3 DNA follows: TGTGCCAGCAGCCAACCCTTCGACAGGGGACGGGGTGAGCAGTTCTTC. It yields the protein CASSQPFDRGRGEQFF.